This T cell receptor beta chain was obtained from a study of blood T cell repertoires in COVID-19. Study-wide background: The study drew acute and convalescent COVID-19 samples from the United States, Italy and Spain. Sample material is recorded as cDNA or gDNA derived from T cells, B-cell-depleted T cells, or PBMCs.

In germline, CDR1 is SEHNR, CDR2 FQNEAQ (reference sequence). This CDR3 is 13 amino acids long. The germline V and J ends were trimmed by 3 bases and 5 bases, with 7 bases remaining between them. Per the original methods: Reference gene primer amplification gave nucleated cell count estimates. Profiled with immunoSEQ multiplex PCR; TCRdb holds only in-frame clones, not every one. V and J calls plus clone size are reproduced from that table; the DNA served to infer D and trimming. The sample holds approximately 79,000 clones; approximately 82% are singletons and the top ten take more than 20%. The sequence was collected from a woman aged 45-60 years with acute or convalescent COVID-19. Sequencing used peripheral blood. This chain uses TRBV7-9 with TRBJ2-2; possibly TRBD1 for D (5 bases). The DNA for the CDR3 is TGTGCCAGCAGCTTCCCAGGGACCGGGGAGCTGTTTTTT. Translated: CASSFPGTGELFF.